This TCR beta chain originates from a study of blood T cell repertoires in COVID-19. Study-wide background: Samples representing acute and convalescent COVID-19 were sourced from the United States, Italy and Spain. PBMCs, B-cell-depleted T cells, or T cells provided the cDNA or gDNA that made up the material.

This clone was seen only once. The method was immunoSEQ multiplex PCR; TCRdb's version includes in-frame clones alone and lacks a portion of them. The sample includes roughly 96,000 clones, about 80% of them seen just once. The CDR3 runs 15 residues. Trimming left V 4 bases short and J 4 bases short, with 13 bases between. Germline V gene data show CDR1 as LNHDA and CDR2 as SQIVND (reference sequence). Material for sequencing was peripheral blood. The clonotype comes from a man aged 55 to 70 with acute or convalescent COVID-19. The chain uses TRBV19 and TRBJ1-4; D perhaps matches TRBD1 (6 bases). The CDR3 DNA reads TGTGCCAGTAGTAGAGGACAGACCGTTAATGAAAAACTGTTTTTT. It encodes CASSRGQTVNEKLFF.